This TCR beta chain was found in a study of OX40 agonist ivuxolimab in advanced cancers. Overall study: A male proportion of about 86% was recorded, with mean age about 62 years and range 23 to 79. Partial responses were achieved by three patients, of whom one had hepatocellular carcinoma and two had cutaneous melanoma.

TCRdb keeps only in-frame clones here, not all; method: immunoSEQ multiplex PCR. The sample holds about 120,000 clones; 93% are singletons and the top ten take roughly 0.15%. Trimming shortened V by 9 bases and J by 3 bases, and 20 bases separated the two germline ends. The CDR3 loop spans 15 amino acids. Germline CDR1 is MNHEY and CDR2 is SVGAGI. The source is an adult with an advanced solid tumor such as melanoma, head and neck, liver or kidney cancer. The J gene is TRBJ1-2, the V gene TRBV6-5; D is uncertain. Sequencing was performed on CD4+ or CD8+ T cells sorted from blood, taken in a trial of the OX40 agonist ivuxolimab. The CDR3 bases are TGTGCCAGTCTCCCTTCGACAACCAGACACTATGGCTACACCTTC. It codes for CASLPSTTRHYGYTF.